The next 21 T cell receptor beta chains were all read from a single sample in a study of Ad26.COV2.S vaccination and SARS-CoV-2 variants. Treatment noted: some 20 received Ad26.COV2.S at low or high dose, single or two shots; several received placebo; per-sample allocation not given. Samples came from day 63 after the first vaccine or placebo injection. TCRdb's copy holds only in-frame clones and misses some; the assay was immunoSEQ multiplex PCR. The table has about 680,000 clones, 89% seen once. The starting material was peripheral blood, obtained in a trial of Ad26.COV2.S vaccine versus placebo. The receptor set was obtained from a person between 18 and 65 years old who received the Ad26.COV2.S COVID-19 vaccine or a placebo.

Regarding this clone: Other DNA sequences in this specimen translate into the identical CDR3. The chain recombines TRBV18 with TRBJ2-5, with D unclear. The V and J ends lost 0 bases and 1 base respectively, with 3 bases between them. The CDR3 is 13 amino acids. From germline, CDR1 is KGHSH and CDR2 LQKENI. In nucleotides, the CDR3 is TGTGCCAGCTCACCACCGGGCCAAGAGACCCAGTACTTC. Its translation: CASSPPGQETQYF. The full variable domain, rest sourced from reference TRBV18 and TRBJ2-5, is NAGVMQNPRHLVRRRGQEARLRCSPMKGHSHVYWYRQLPEEGLKFMVYLQKENIIDESGMPKERFSAEFPKEGPSILRIQQVVRGDSAAYFCASSPPGQETQYFGPGTRLLVL.

This chain uses TRBV2 with TRBJ2-2; D unresolved. The CDR3 consists of 14 residues. The germline V gene has CDR1 SNHLY and CDR2 FYNNEI. Trimming left V 3 bases short and J 4 bases short, with 9 bases between. The CDR3 reads CASSEVGPTGELFF. In DNA form, the CDR3 reads TGTGCCAGCAGTGAGGTGGGCCCCACCGGGGAGCTGTTTTTT.

V gene TRBV7-2 combines with J gene TRBJ2-3, with D possibly matching TRBD1 (5 bases). Germline values: CDR1 SGHTA, CDR2 FQGNSA. With 1 base removed from V and 6 bases from J, the gap between germline ends came to 11 bases. The CDR3 consists of 14 residues. Here the CDR3 reads CASSLEGQPDTQYF. The DNA for the CDR3 is TGTGCCAGCAGCTTAGAGGGGCAGCCTGATACGCAGTATTTT.

The chain links TRBV25-1 to TRBJ1-1, with TRBD1 matching 7 bases. This CDR3 has 15 residues. Germline assignment: CDR1 MGHDK and CDR2 SYGVNS. The V and J ends lost 4 bases and 3 bases, in that order; junction bases with no gene match: 8. CDR3 in DNA: TGTGCCAGCAGTGGGGCGGACAGGACCTACACTGAAGCTTTCTTT. It yields the protein CASSGADRTYTEAFF.

The V and J genes are TRBV5-4 and TRBJ2-5, with TRBD1 as a possible D gene (5 bases). V was pared by 0 bases and J by 1 base, with 7 bases between. The CDR3 length is 14 residues. Germline CDR1 and CDR2: SGHNT and YYREEE (reference sequence). CDR3 DNA sequence: TGTGCCAGCAGCTTGGGACAGCTCCAAGAGACCCAGTACTTC. Translated: CASSLGQLQETQYF.

The genes are TRBV29-1 and TRBJ2-5, with 9 bases lining up with TRBD1. CDR3 size: 13 residues. The ends lost 1 base at V and 4 bases at J; junction bases unmatched: 1. Germline loops: CDR1 SQVTM, CDR2 ANQGSEA. The CDR3: CSVEGGQGETQYF. In DNA form, the CDR3 reads TGCAGCGTTGAAGGGGGACAGGGAGAGACCCAGTACTTC.

As for this clone: This sample also contains other DNA sequences that code for the same CDR3. V gene TRBV5-6 combines with J gene TRBJ2-7; 8 nucleotides line up with TRBD2. This CDR3 comprises 14 residues. V was clipped by 0 bases and J by 2 bases; unmatched bases: 1. Germline loops: CDR1 SGHDT, CDR2 YYEEEE. CDR3 region: CASSLAGGPYEQYF. CDR3 coding DNA: TGTGCCAGCAGCTTGGCGGGGGGGCCCTACGAGCAGTACTTC.

Turning to this clone: Other DNA sequences from this sample encode an identical CDR3 as well. The CDR3: CASSELGYEQYF. The CDR3 bases are TGTGCCAGCAGTGAGTTAGGCTACGAGCAGTACTTC. The rearrangement joins TRBV6-1 to TRBJ2-7; the D is unclear. CDR3 size: 12 residues. Trimming pared 3 bases from V and 3 bases from J, leaving 6 bases between. CDR1 and CDR2 from the germline V gene are MNHNS and SASEGT.

The chain couples TRBV11-2 to TRBJ2-1; perhaps TRBD2 as D (6 bases). Between the trimmed V and J ends, which lost 3 bases and 12 bases, there was a span of 9 bases. The CDR3 has 11 residues. Per the germline V gene, CDR1 is SGHAT and CDR2 is FQNNGV. In DNA, the CDR3 is TGTGCCAGCAGCTTTTCGGAGGGGCAGTTCTTC. It yields the protein CASSFSEGQFF.

The chain employs TRBV6-5 and TRBJ2-1; the match to TRBD2 covers 8 bases. Unmatched junction bases numbered 7, after V lost 5 bases and J lost 7 bases. Per germline, CDR1 MNHEY and CDR2 SVGAGI. The CDR3 extends over 14 amino acids. CDR3: CASSTRRGANEQFF. As DNA, the CDR3 is TGTGCCAGCAGTACTCGGCGGGGGGCTAATGAGCAGTTCTTC.

The chain employs TRBV27 and TRBJ2-6, with D possibly being TRBD1 or TRBD2 (6 bases each). There are 19 residues in the CDR3. Trimming removed 0 bases at V and 0 bases at J, with 15 bases between. Germline loops: CDR1 MNHEY, CDR2 SMNVEV (reference sequence). The CDR3, as DNA: TGTGCCAGCAGTTTATCCGGGGGCTTGAGTTACTCTGGGGCCAACGTCCTGACTTTC. Translation: CASSLSGGLSYSGANVLTF.

This clone was detected only a few times. Here the CDR3 reads CASSYRRLAGSGEQYF. The CDR3 nucleotides read TGTGCCAGCAGTTACCGTCGGCTCGCGGGGTCGGGAGAGCAGTACTTC. This chain uses TRBV6-2 or TRBV6-3 with TRBJ2-7, with D possibly matching TRBD2 (6 bases). Trimming removed 2 bases at V and 7 bases at J, with 21 bases between. Germline V CDR1 and CDR2: MNHEY, SVGEGT. The CDR3 totals 16 residues.

The chain recombines TRBV19 with TRBJ1-6; D is uncertain. Germline V gives CDR1 LNHDA, CDR2 SQIVND (reference sequence). The CDR3 has 13 amino acids. Deletions cut 0 bases from V and 13 bases from J, with 10 bases between. The CDR3 DNA sequence: TGTGCCAGTAGTATAGAAGGGCGGCGTCCCCTCCACTTT. It codes for CASSIEGRRPLHF.

The chain combines TRBV29-1 with TRBJ1-5, with D tentatively TRBD1 (6 bases). Germline lookup yields CDR1 SQVTM and CDR2 ANQGSEA. This CDR3 is built from 14 residues. V lost 6 bases and J 7 bases, leaving 19 bases between the germline ends. The CDR3 nucleotides read TGCAGCGTGTCTGGACGGGGGGCCGACCAGCCCCAGCATTTT. Translated: CSVSGRGADQPQHF.

A few counts support this clone. The chain carries TRBV6-6 and TRBJ2-7; tentatively, D is TRBD2 (5 bases). This CDR3 has 12 residues. Trimming stripped 6 bases from V and 6 bases from J, with 12 bases between. CDR1 and CDR2 (germline): MNHNY, SVGAGI (reference sequence). The CDR3: CASSLLASEQYF. For the CDR3, the DNA is TGTGCCAGCAGCCTCCTAGCTTCCGAGCAGTACTTC.

The V gene is TRBV5-1, the J gene TRBJ2-1, with TRBD2 identical over 7 bases. The CDR3 has 17 residues. Germline loops: CDR1 SGHRS, CDR2 YFSETQ. J lost 6 bases, V lost 4 bases, and 16 bases had no gene match. CDR3 region: CASSGGQGLADINEQFF. CDR3 DNA: TGCGCCAGCAGCGGAGGCCAAGGCCTAGCGGACATCAATGAGCAGTTCTTC. Using reference TRBV5-1 and TRBJ2-1 for the parts outside the CDR3, the full variable domain is KAGVTQTPRYLIKTRGQQVTLSCSPISGHRSVSWYQQTPGQGLQFLFEYFSETQRNKGNFPGRFSGRQFSNSRSEMNVSTLELGDSALYLCASSGGQGLADINEQFFGPGTRLTVL.

On this clone: Other DNA sequences in the sample encode the same CDR3. J is TRBJ1-1 and V is TRBV12-3 or TRBV12-4; D is ambiguous. Trimming left V 9 bases short and J 1 base short, with 9 bases between. The length of the CDR3 is 12 residues. CDR3 nucleotide sequence: TGTGCCAGTTCCCTCTGGAACACTGAAGCTTTCTTT. Translation gives CASSLWNTEAFF.

The chain carries TRBV5-6 and TRBJ2-4; either TRBD1 or TRBD2 may fit D (5 bases each). The CDR3 is 15 residues long. Between the trimmed V and J ends, which lost 4 bases and 0 bases, there was a span of 11 bases. Germline CDR1 and CDR2: SGHDT and YYEEEE. The CDR3 DNA is TGTGCCAGCAGCCTAGGGACGGTAGCCAAAAACATTCAGTACTTC. Translated: CASSLGTVAKNIQYF. The whole variable domain, remainder taken from reference TRBV5-6 and TRBJ2-4, is DAGVTQSPTHLIKTRGQQVTLRCSPKSGHDTVSWYQQALGQGPQFIFQYYEEEERQRGNFPDRFSGHQFPNYSSELNVNALLLGDSALYLCASSLGTVAKNIQYFGAGTRLSVL.

CDR3 nucleotide sequence: TGTGCCAGCAGCTCATGGACAGGGGGCACCTATGGCTACACCTTC. Protein sequence: CASSSWTGGTYGYTF. V and J are TRBV7-2 and TRBJ1-2; the match to TRBD1 covers 11 bases. The V segment lost 4 bases and the J segment 4 bases; nucleotides outside the gene matches: 5. The CDR3 length is 15 residues. Germline CDR1 and CDR2: SGHTA and FQGNSA. Full variable domain (remainder filled in from reference TRBV7-2 and TRBJ1-2): GAGVSQSPSNKVTEKGKDVELRCDPISGHTALYWYRQSLGQGLEFLIYFQGNSAPDKSGLPSDRFSAERTGGSVSTLTIQRTQQEDSAVYLCASSSWTGGTYGYTFGSGTRLTVV.

This clone was counted only a few times. This chain uses TRBV2 with TRBJ2-2, with 7 bases aligning to TRBD1. V was pared by 8 bases and J by 3 bases, with 9 bases of the junction left unmatched. Germline V gene lookup returns CDR1 SNHLY and CDR2 FYNNEI. The CDR3 has 15 residues. CDR3 loop: CASVSRGRDTGELFF. Written as DNA, the CDR3 is TGTGCCAGCGTCTCGAGGGGGCGGGACACCGGGGAGCTGTTTTTT.

The chain is built from TRBV30 and TRBJ2-5; the D gene could be TRBD1 or TRBD2 (7 bases each). V was cut by 0 bases and J by 5 bases, with 16 bases left in between. CDR3 length: 15 residues. CDR1 and CDR2 (germline): GTSNPN, SVGIG (reference sequence). CDR3 region: CAWSVEWEGAETQYF. The DNA for the CDR3 is TGTGCCTGGAGTGTAGAATGGGAGGGGGCCGAGACCCAGTACTTC.